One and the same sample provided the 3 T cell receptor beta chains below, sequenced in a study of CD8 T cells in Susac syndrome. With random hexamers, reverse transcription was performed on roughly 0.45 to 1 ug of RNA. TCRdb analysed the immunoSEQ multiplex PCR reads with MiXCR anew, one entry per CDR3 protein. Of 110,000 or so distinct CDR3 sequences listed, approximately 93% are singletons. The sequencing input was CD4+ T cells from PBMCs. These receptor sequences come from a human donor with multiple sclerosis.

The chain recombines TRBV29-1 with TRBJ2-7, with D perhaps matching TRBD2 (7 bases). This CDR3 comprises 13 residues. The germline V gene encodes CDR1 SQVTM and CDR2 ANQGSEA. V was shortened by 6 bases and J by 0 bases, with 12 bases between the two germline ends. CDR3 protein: CSVKGGPSYEQYF. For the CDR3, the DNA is TGCAGCGTCAAGGGGGGGCCCTCCTACGAGCAGTACTTC.

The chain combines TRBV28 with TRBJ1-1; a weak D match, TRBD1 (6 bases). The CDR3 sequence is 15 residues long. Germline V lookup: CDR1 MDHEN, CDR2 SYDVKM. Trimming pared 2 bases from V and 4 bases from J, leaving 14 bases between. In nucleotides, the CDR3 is TGTGCCAGCAGTTTACTCGACAGGTCGGGCACTGAAGCTTTCTTT. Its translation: CASSLLDRSGTEAFF.

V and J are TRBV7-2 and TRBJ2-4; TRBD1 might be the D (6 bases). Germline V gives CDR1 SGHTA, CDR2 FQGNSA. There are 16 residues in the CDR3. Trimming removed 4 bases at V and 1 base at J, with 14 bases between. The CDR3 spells CASSSNRVVAKNIQYF. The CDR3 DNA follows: TGTGCCAGCAGCTCCAACAGGGTTGTGGCCAAAAACATTCAGTACTTC.